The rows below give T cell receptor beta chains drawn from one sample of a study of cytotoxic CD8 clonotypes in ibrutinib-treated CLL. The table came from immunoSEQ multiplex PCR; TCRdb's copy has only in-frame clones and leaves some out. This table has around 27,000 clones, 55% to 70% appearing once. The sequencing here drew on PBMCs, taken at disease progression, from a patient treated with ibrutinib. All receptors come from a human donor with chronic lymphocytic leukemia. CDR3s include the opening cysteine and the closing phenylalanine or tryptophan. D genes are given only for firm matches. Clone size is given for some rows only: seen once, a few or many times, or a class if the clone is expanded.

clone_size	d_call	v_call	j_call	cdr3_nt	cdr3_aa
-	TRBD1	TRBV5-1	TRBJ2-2	TGCGCCAGCAGCCGAGGACAGGGGGGAACCGGGGAGCTGTTTTTT	CASSRGQGGTGELFF
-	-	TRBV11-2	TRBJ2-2	TGTGCCAGCAGCCAAGAGTACACCGGGGAGCTGTTTTTT	CASSQEYTGELFF
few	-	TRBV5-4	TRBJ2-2	TGTGCCAGCAGCCTCCGGGGTCCGGACACCGGGGAGCTGTTTTTT	CASSLRGPDTGELFF
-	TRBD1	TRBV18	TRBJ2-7	TGTGCCAGCTCACCCTCCAGGGACAGGGGTGGGCAGTACTTC	CASSPSRDRGGQYF
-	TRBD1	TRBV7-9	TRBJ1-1	TGTGCCAGCATCCCAGAGGGCAGGGGGCTCCCGAACACTGAAGCTTTCTTT	CASIPEGRGLPNTEAFF
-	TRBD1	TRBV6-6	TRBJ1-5	TGTGCCAGCAGTAACCGGGACAGGGGAGTTGGGCAGCCCCAGCATTTT	CASSNRDRGVGQPQHF
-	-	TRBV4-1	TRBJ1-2	TGCGCCAGCAGCCCCTACTCCGGGGTCCTATCCTATGGCTACACCTTC	CASSPYSGVLSYGYTF
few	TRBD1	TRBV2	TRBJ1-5	TGTGCCAGCAGTGTACTCGGGACAGGTCCTTATAGCAATCAGCCCCAGCATTTT	CASSVLGTGPYSNQPQHF
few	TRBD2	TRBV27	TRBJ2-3	TGTGCCAGCAGTTTAACCGTCCCGGGACTAGCTAGCACAGATACGCAGTATTTT	CASSLTVPGLASTDTQYF
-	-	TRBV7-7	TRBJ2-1	TGTGCCAGCAGCTTAGGCCGCGGGGAGCAGTTCTTC	CASSLGRGEQFF
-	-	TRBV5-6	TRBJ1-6	TGTGCCAGCAGCTTGGGGGAATACTCCTATAATTCACCCCTCCACTTT	CASSLGEYSYNSPLHF
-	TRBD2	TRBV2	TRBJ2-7	TGTGCCAGCAGTGACCTAGCGGGTTACGAGCAGTACTTC	CASSDLAGYEQYF
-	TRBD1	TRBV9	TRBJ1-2	TGTGCCAGCAGCGATGGGGACAGGGGAGCAGGGGATGGCTACACCTTC	CASSDGDRGAGDGYTF
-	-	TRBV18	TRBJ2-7	TGTGCCAGCTCACCACGGGTGACGTATTCCTACGAGCAGTACTTC	CASSPRVTYSYEQYF
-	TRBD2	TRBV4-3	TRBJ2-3	TGCGCCAGCAGCCTCAGGACTAGCGGGACAGATACGCAGTATTTT	CASSLRTSGTDTQYF
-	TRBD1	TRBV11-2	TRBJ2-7	TGTGCCAGCAGCTTAGAATCCCAGACCGGGACAGCCTCCTACGAGCAGTACTTC	CASSLESQTGTASYEQYF
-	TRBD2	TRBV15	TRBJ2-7	TGTGCCACCAGCAGATCTCTACCACTAGCGGGGGGCCCACCTGTCGAGCAGTACTTC	CATSRSLPLAGGPPVEQYF
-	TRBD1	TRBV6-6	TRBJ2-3	TGTGCCAGCAGTGGTACAGGGGCAGGGGCAGATACGCAGTATTTT	CASSGTGAGADTQYF
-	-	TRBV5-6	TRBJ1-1	TGTGCCAGCAGCTTGGGGGACGGTGAAGCTTTCTTT	CASSLGDGEAFF
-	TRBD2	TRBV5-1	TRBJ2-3	TGCGCCAGCAGCGATCTAGCGGGGTTAGATACGCAGTATTTT	CASSDLAGLDTQYF
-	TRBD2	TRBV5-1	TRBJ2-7	TGCGCCAGCAGCTTGAAGGTAGCGGGGGGCTACGAGCAGTACTTC	CASSLKVAGGYEQYF
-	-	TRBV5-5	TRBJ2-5	TGTGCCAGCAGCTTCACACTGCGGGAGACCCAGTACTTC	CASSFTLRETQYF
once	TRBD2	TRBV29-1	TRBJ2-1	TGCAGCGTTGAACCTTGGACTAGCGGGGGGAATGAGCAGTTCTTC	CSVEPWTSGGNEQFF
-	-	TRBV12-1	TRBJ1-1	TGTGCCAGCAGCCCGCATCCAGGGGACACTGAAGCTTTCTTT	CASSPHPGDTEAFF
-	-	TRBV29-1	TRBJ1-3	TGCAGCGTTGAGCAGGGGCGCGGAAACACCATATATTTT	CSVEQGRGNTIYF
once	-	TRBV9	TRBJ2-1	TGTGCCAGCAGCGTAGAAGGCTCCTGGTGGTATGAGCAGTTCTTC	CASSVEGSWWYEQFF
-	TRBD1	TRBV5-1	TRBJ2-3	TGCGCCAGCAGTTGGCCGGGACAGGGCACAGATACGCAGTATTTT	CASSWPGQGTDTQYF
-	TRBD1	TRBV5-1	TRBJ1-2	TGCGCCAGCAGCTTACAGGGGAACTCTAACTATGGCTACACCTTC	CASSLQGNSNYGYTF
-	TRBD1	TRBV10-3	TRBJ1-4	TGTGCCATCAGTGATAGCCGACAGGGCATCGGAAAACTGTTTTTT	CAISDSRQGIGKLFF
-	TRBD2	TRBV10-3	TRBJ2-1	TGTGCCATCAGGCAGGGACTAGCGGCCTACAATGAGCAGTTCTTC	CAIRQGLAAYNEQFF
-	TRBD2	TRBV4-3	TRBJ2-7	TGCGCCAGCAGCCAATCCCTAGCGGGGGAGCAGTACTTC	CASSQSLAGEQYF
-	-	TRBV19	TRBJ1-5	TGTGCCAGTAGTTTCCGGGACGCCAATCAGCCCCAGCATTTT	CASSFRDANQPQHF
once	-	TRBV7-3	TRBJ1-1	TGTGCCAGCAGCTTAGAGGCAGTTGAAGGCACTGAAGCTTTCTTT	CASSLEAVEGTEAFF
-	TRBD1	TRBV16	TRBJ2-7	TGTGCCAGCAGCCCGGGACAGGGGCCCTCCTACGAGCAGTACTTC	CASSPGQGPSYEQYF
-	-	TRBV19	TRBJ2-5	TGTGCCAGTAGTGATAACAGTCGGGAGACCCAGTACTTC	CASSDNSRETQYF
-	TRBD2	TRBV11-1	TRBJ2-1	TGTGCCAGCAGCCTCTACCGACTAGCGGGATACAATGAGCAGTTCTTC	CASSLYRLAGYNEQFF